This T cell receptor beta chain was obtained from a study of regulatory T cells in long-lasting Graves disease. Time point reported: newly diagnosed GD, antithyroid drugs for less than 3 months. Following extraction of RNA from PBMCs, that RNA was used to make the TCR library. This clonotype was observed many times. CDR3 size: 13 residues. V was shortened by 7 bases and J by 5 bases, with 11 bases between the two germline ends. Germline CDR1 LNHDA, CDR2 SQIVND (reference sequence). CDR3-region Arm-PCR and iRepertoire HTBI primers produced the TCR beta libraries. TCRdb re-analysed the multiplex PCR reads in MiXCR, keeping a single row per CDR3 protein. The table includes 620,000 or so distinct CDR3 sequences, roughly 16% detected once. These records were also assigned to another study, of T cells in Graves' hyperthyroidism and ophthalmopathy. That work contributes: Primed by the HTBI set, a first-round RT-PCR was run on the TCR CDR3.

This specimen consisted of peripheral blood mononuclear cells (PBMCs), obtained at new diagnosis, from a patient treated with antithyroid drugs. The chain couples TRBV19 to TRBJ1-4; D is unclear. This clonotype was obtained from a woman aged 25 to 39 with Graves disease. CDR3 region: CASTVRLNEKLFF. As DNA, the CDR3 is TGTGCCAGTACGGTCAGACTAAATGAAAAACTGTTTTTT.